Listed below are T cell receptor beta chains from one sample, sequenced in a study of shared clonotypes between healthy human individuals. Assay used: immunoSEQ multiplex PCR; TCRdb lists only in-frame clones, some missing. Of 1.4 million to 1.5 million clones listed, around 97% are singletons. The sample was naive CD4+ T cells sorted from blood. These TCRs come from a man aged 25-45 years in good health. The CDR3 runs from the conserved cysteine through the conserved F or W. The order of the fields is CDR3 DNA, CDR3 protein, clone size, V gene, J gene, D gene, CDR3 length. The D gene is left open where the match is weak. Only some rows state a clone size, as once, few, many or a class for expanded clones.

TGTGCCAGCTCAAGGGCGGGCTCGGACACCATATATTTT	CASSRAGSDTIYF	.	TRBV18	TRBJ1-3	.	13
TGTGCCAGCAGTGACTCGAGGCAGGGCGGCTACACCTTC	CASSDSRQGGYTF	once	TRBV6-4	TRBJ1-2	.	13
TGTGCCAGCAGCTTATCGAGCAATGAGCAGTTCTTC	CASSLSSNEQFF	.	TRBV5-6	TRBJ2-1	.	12
TGTGCTGTATCGGGGCTTAATGAGCAGTTCTTC	CAVSGLNEQFF	.	TRBV30	TRBJ2-1	.	11
TGCGCCAGCAGCCAACGGACGGTGAGCTCCTACAATGAGCAGTTCTTC	CASSQRTVSSYNEQFF	.	TRBV4-3	TRBJ2-1	.	16
TGTGCCAGCAGCCCTGGGGGTGAGCCGGCCAAAAACATTCAGTACTTC	CASSPGGEPAKNIQYF	.	TRBV5-8	TRBJ2-4	.	16
TGTGCCAGCAGTGGACAGACTGGCACAGATACGCAGTATTTT	CASSGQTGTDTQYF	.	TRBV6-1	TRBJ2-3	.	14
TGTGCCTGGACAGGAATGGGGACTAGCGGTTTGACAGATACGCAGTATTTT	CAWTGMGTSGLTDTQYF	.	TRBV30	TRBJ2-3	TRBD2	17
TGTGCCAGCACCCCCGCCCTCACAGGGGGCACTGAAGCTTTCTTT	CASTPALTGGTEAFF	.	TRBV9	TRBJ1-1	TRBD1	15
TGTGCCAGCAGCTCAAAAGCGCGGGCGGGAGCTCGGAATGAGCAGTTCTTC	CASSSKARAGARNEQFF	.	TRBV11-3	TRBJ2-1	TRBD2	17
TGTGCCAGCAATAAGGGAAGCTCCTACGAGCAGTACTTC	CASNKGSSYEQYF	.	TRBV2	TRBJ2-7	.	13
TGTGCCAGCAGCTCGGGACTAGCGGCCACGTACCAAGAGACCCAGTACTTC	CASSSGLAATYQETQYF	.	TRBV5-4	TRBJ2-5	TRBD2	17
TGTGCCAGCTCCCAGAGGAACACCCGAATTATGACTGAAGCTTTCTTT	CASSQRNTRIMTEAFF	.	TRBV18	TRBJ1-1	.	16
TGTGCCAGCAGTGAATCGAATGAAGACACGCAGTATTTT	CASSESNEDTQYF	.	TRBV25-1	TRBJ2-3	.	13
TGTGCCAGCAGCTTGGACGTCCGATCCGTCGGGGAGCTGTTTTTT	CASSLDVRSVGELFF	.	TRBV5-4	TRBJ2-2	.	15
TGCGCCAGCACCCCTTTTTCGGGAGTGGTAACCGGGGAGCTGTTTTTT	CASTPFSGVVTGELFF	.	TRBV5-1	TRBJ2-2	.	16
TGTGCCAGCAGTGAAAACAGGGTCACAGCTTTCTTT	CASSENRVTAFF	.	TRBV2	TRBJ1-1	.	12
TGTGCCAGCAGTTTATTTGGGACAGGGTCCGAAAAACTGTTTTTT	CASSLFGTGSEKLFF	.	TRBV28	TRBJ1-4	TRBD1	15